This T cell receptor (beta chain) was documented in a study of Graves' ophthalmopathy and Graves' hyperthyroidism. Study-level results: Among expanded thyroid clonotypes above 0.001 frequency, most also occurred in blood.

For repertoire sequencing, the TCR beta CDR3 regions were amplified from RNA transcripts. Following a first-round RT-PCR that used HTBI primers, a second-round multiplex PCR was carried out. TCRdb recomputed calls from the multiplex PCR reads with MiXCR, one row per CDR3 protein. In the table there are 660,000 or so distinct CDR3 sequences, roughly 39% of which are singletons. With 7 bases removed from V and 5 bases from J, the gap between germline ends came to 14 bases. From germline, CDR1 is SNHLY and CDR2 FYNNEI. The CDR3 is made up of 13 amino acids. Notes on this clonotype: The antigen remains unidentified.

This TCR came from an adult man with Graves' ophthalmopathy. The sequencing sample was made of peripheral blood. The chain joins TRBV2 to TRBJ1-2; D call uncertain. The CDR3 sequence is CASTIREEYGYTF. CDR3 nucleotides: TGTGCCAGCACTATTCGGGAAGAATATGGCTACACCTTC. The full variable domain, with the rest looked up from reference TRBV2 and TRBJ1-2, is EPEVTQTPSHQVTQMGQEVILRCVPISNHLYFYWYRQILGQKVEFLVSFYNNEISEKSEIFDDQFSVERPDGSNFTLKIRSTKLEDSAMYFCASTIREEYGYTFGSGTRLTVV.